This TCR beta chain was recovered during a study of identical twins. General observations from the study: Invariant MAIT and iNKT cells could partly confound zero-insertion analyses.

The CDR3 runs 19 residues. The V and J ends lost 7 bases and 1 base, in that order; junction bases with no gene match: 15. CDR1 and CDR2 (germline): LGHDT, YNNKEL (reference sequence). Unique molecular identifiers were present on the cDNA, and a universal primer site came from template switching. Each CDR3 protein gets one entry after TCRdb re-called the 5' RACE reads with MiXCR. The sample includes 500,000 to 600,000 distinct CDR3 sequences, less than 25% of them seen just once. On this clonotype: The antigen remains unidentified.

These data were also reused for a study on T cells expressing NK-cell markers. From that second work: Also leading the CD3+CD56-NKG2C+ fraction in a handful of donors were these clonotypes.

The sequenced sample was CD4+ T cells sorted from blood. V gene TRBV3-1 combines with J gene TRBJ2-2, with 10 bases matching TRBD2. This TCR came from a woman aged 18-29 years in good health. The CDR3 region is CASTKEGRWTSGNTGELFF. CDR3 sequence (DNA): TGTGCCAGCACCAAAGAGGGACGGTGGACTAGCGGGAACACCGGGGAGCTGTTTTTT.